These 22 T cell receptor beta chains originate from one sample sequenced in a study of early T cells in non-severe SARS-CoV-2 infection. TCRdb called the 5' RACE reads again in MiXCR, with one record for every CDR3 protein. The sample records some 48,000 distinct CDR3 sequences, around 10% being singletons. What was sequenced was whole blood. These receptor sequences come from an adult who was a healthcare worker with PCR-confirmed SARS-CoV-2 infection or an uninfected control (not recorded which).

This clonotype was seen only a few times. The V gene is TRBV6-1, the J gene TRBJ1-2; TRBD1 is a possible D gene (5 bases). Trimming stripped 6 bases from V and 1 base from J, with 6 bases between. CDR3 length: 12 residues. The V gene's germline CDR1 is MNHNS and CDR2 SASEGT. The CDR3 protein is CASRDINYGYTF. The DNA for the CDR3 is TGTGCCAGCAGGGACATTAACTATGGCTACACCTTC.

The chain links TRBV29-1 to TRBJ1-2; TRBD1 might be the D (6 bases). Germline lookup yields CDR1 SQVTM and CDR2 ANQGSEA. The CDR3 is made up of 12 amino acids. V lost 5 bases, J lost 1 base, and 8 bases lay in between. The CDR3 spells CSVSDSNYGYTF. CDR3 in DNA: TGCAGCGTTTCGGACAGTAACTATGGCTACACCTTC. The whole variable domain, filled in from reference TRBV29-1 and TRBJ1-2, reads SAVISQKPSRDICQRGTSLTIQCQVDSQVTMMFWYRQQPGQSLTLIATANQGSEATYESGFVIDKFPISRPNLTFSTLTVSNMSPEDSSIYLCSVSDSNYGYTFGSGTRLTVV.

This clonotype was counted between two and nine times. CDR3 bases: TGCAGTGCTACGGAGCTAGCGGGAGGGCCGTTTAAAAATGAGCAGTTCTTC. Its protein is CSATELAGGPFKNEQFF. The genes are TRBV20-1 and TRBJ2-1; 12 bases line up with TRBD2. This CDR3 is built from 17 residues. J lost 7 bases, V lost 4 bases, and 14 bases had no gene match. Germline CDR1 and CDR2: DFQATT and SNEGSKA (reference sequence).

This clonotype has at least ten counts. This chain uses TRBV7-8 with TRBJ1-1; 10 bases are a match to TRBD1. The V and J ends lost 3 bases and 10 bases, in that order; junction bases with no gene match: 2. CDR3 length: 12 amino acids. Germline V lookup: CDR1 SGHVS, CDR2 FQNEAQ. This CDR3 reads CASSLDRGGAFF. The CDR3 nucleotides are TGTGCCAGCAGCTTGGACAGGGGGGGAGCTTTCTTT.

The CDR3 protein is CASSIDSLLESEQYF. CDR3 sequence (DNA): TGTGCCAGTAGTATAGATTCCCTCCTGGAGAGCGAGCAGTACTTC. This chain links TRBV19 with TRBJ2-7; D gene ambiguous. The CDR3 is 15 amino acids. V lost 0 bases to trimming and J lost 6 bases, with 15 bases between them. Germline assignment: CDR1 LNHDA and CDR2 SQIVND (reference sequence). Variable domain in full (rest from reference TRBV19 and TRBJ2-7): DGGITQSPKYLFRKEGQNVTLSCEQNLNHDAMYWYRQDPGQGLRLIYYSQIVNDFQKGDIAEGYSVSREKKESFPLTVTSAQKNPTAFYLCASSIDSLLESEQYFGPGTRLTVT.

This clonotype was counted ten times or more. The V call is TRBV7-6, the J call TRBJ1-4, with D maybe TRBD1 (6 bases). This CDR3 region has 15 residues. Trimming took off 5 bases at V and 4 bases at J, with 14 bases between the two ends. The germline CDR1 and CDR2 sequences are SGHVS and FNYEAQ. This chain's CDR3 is CASSRAGHVNEKLFF. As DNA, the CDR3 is TGTGCCAGCAGCCGGGCGGGACACGTTAATGAAAAACTGTTTTTT. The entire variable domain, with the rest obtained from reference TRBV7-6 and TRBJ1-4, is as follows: GAGVSQSPRYKVTKRGQDVALRCDPISGHVSLYWYRQALGQGPEFLTYFNYEAQQDKSGLPNDRFSAERPEGSISTLTIQRTEQRDSAMYRCASSRAGHVNEKLFFGSGTQLSVL.

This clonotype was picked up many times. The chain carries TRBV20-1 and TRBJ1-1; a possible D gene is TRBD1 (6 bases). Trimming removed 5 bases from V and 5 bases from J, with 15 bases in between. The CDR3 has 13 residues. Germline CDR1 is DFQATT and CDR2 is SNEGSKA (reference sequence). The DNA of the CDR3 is TGCAGTGCTCTCGGGACACTGGGGACTGAAGCTTTCTTT. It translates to CSALGTLGTEAFF.

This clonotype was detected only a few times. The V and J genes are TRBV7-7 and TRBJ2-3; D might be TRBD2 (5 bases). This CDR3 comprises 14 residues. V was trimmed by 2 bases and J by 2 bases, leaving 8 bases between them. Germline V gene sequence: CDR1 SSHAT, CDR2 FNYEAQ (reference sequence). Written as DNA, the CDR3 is TGTGCCAGCAGCTTAACAGCGGTCACAGATACGCAGTATTTT. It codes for CASSLTAVTDTQYF.

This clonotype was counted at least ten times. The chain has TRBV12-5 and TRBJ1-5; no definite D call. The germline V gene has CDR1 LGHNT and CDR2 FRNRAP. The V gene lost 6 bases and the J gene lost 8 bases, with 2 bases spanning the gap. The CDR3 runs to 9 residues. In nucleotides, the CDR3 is TGTGCTAGTGGGGAGCCCCAGCATTTT. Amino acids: CASGEPQHF.

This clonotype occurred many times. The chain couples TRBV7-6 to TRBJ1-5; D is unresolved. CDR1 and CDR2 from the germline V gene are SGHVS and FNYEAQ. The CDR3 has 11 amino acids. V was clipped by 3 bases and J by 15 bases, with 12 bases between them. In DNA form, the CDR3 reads TGTGCCAGCAGCTTGGGCCAGACCTGGCATTTT. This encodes CASSLGQTWHF.

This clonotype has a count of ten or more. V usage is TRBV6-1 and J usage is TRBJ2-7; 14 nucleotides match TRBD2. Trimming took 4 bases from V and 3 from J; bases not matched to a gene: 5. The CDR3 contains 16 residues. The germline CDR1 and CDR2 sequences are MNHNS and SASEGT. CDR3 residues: CASSAPGTSGSYEQYF. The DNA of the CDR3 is TGTGCCAGCAGTGCCCCCGGGACTAGCGGGAGCTACGAGCAGTACTTC.

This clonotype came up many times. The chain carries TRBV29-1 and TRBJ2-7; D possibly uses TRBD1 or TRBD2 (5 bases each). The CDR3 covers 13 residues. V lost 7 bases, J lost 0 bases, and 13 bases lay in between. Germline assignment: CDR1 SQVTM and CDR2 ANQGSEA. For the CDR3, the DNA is TGCAGCGGGTGGGACGACCGCTCCTACGAGCAGTACTTC. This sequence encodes CSGWDDRSYEQYF.

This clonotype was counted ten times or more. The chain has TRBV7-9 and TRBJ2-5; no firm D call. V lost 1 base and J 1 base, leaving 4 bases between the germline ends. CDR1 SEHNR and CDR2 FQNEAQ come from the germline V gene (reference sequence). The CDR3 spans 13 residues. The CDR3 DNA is TGTGCCAGCAGCTTAGTTCCCCAAGAGACCCAGTACTTC. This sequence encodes CASSLVPQETQYF.

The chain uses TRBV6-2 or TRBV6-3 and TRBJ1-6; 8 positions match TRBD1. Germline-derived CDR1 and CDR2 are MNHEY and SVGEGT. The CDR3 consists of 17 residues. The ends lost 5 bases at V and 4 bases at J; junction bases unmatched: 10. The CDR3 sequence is CASSRGQGSLYNSPLHF. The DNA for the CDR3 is TGTGCCAGCAGTCGTGGACAGGGAAGTCTGTATAATTCACCCCTCCACTTT.

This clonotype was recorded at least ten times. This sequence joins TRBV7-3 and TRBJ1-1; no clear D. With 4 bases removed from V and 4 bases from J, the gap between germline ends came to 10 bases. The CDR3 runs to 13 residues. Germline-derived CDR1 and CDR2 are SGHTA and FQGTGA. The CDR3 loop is CASSSVLGTEAFF. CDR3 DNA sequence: TGTGCCAGCAGCTCCGTGCTTGGCACTGAAGCTTTCTTT.

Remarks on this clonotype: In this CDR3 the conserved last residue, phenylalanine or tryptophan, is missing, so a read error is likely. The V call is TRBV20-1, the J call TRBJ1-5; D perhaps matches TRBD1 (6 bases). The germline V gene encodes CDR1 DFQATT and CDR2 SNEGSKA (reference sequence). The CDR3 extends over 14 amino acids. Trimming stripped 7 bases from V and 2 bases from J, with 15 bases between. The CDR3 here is CSGLAGVGNQPQHS. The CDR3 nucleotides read TGCAGTGGACTGGCAGGGGTGGGCAATCAGCCCCAGCATTCT.

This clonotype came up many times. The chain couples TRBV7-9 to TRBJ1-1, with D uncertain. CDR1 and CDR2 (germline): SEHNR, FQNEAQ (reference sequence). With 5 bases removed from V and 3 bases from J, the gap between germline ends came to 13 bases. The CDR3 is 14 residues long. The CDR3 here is CASSPTTDYTEAFF. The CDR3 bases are TGTGCCAGCAGCCCGACGACGGATTACACTGAAGCTTTCTTT.

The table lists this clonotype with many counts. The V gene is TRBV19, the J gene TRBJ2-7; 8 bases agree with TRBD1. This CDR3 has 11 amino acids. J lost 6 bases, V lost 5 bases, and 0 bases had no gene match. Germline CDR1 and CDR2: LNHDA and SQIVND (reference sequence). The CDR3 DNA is TGTGCCAGTAGTGACAGGGGCGAGCAGTACTTC. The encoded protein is CASSDRGEQYF.

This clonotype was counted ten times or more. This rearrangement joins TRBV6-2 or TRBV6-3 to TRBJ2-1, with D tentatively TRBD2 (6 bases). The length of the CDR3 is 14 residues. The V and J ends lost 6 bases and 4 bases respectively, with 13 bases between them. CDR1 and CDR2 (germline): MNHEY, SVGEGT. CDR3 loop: CASRLGGRYNEQFF. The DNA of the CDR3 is TGTGCCAGCAGACTCGGAGGGAGGTACAATGAGCAGTTCTTC.

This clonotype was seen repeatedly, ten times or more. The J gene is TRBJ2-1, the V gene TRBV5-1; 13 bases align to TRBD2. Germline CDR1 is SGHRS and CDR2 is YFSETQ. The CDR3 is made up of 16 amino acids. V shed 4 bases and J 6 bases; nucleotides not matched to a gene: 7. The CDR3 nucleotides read TGCGCCAGCAGCCGGCGGACTAGCGGGAGTAGCAATGAGCAGTTCTTC. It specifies CASSRRTSGSSNEQFF.

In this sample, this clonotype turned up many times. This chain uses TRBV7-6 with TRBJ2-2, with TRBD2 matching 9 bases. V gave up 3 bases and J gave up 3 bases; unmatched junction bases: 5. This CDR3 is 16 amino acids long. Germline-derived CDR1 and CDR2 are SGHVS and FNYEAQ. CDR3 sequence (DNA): TGTGCCAGCAGCTTTGTAGCGGGAGAAGACACCGGGGAGCTGTTTTTT. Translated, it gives CASSFVAGEDTGELFF.

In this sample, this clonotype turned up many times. DNA of the CDR3: TGTGCCATCAGTGAGCGGACGGCCGAGGGCCTCCACTTT. This codes for CAISERTAEGLHF. J is TRBJ1-6 and V is TRBV10-3; D unclear. The CDR3 runs 13 residues. V was pared by 2 bases and J by 15 bases, with 14 bases between. Germline CDR1 is ENHRY and CDR2 is SYGVKD.